The rows below give T cell receptor beta chains drawn from one sample of a study of blood T cell repertoires in COVID-19. Profiling relied on immunoSEQ multiplex PCR, and the TCRdb table lists in-frame clones only, not all of them. Among around 260,000 clones listed, roughly 92% were seen once. The sequenced material came from peripheral blood. The receptors come from a woman younger than 45 with COVID-19, enrolled during active disease. Each CDR3 is given with its conserved first and last residue. A D gene is named only where the DNA matches it firmly. Clone size is shown for a subset of rows, as once, few, many or a class of expanded clone.

abundance	d_gene	v_gene	j_gene	CDR3aa	CDR3nt
-	-	TRBV7-2	TRBJ2-5	CASSLSRETQYF	TGTGCCAGCAGCTTGTCTAGGGAGACCCAGTACTTC
-	-	TRBV2	TRBJ1-5	CASSEGRNQPQHF	TGTGCCAGCAGTGAAGGGAGGAATCAGCCCCAGCATTTT
-	TRBD1	TRBV29-1	TRBJ2-7	CSVPGQGLEQYF	TGCAGCGTCCCGGGACAGGGGCTCGAGCAGTACTTC
-	TRBD1	TRBV24-1	TRBJ2-5	CATSDLPVADRVETQYF	TGTGCCACCAGTGATTTGCCCGTCGCTGACAGGGTAGAGACCCAGTACTTC
once	TRBD1	TRBV7-9	TRBJ2-5	CASSPVVGGQGPSTQYF	TGTGCCAGCAGCCCAGTTGTGGGAGGACAGGGACCCTCGACCCAGTACTTC
-	TRBD1	TRBV11-2	TRBJ2-7	CASRSVRADRDRGIREQYF	TGTGCCAGCAGATCAGTGCGTGCCGACCGGGACAGGGGGATAAGGGAGCAGTACTTC
-	TRBD2	TRBV4-2	TRBJ2-1	CASSQRLAGVIEQFF	TGTGCCAGCAGCCAGCGACTAGCGGGAGTTATTGAGCAGTTCTTC
-	TRBD2	TRBV6-6	TRBJ2-1	CASSHDSGTSGRELPHEQFF	TGTGCCAGCAGTCACGATTCCGGGACTAGCGGGAGGGAGCTCCCCCATGAGCAGTTCTTC
-	-	TRBV11-2	TRBJ2-7	CASSLDPGTYEQYF	TGTGCCAGCAGCTTAGATCCAGGAACCTACGAGCAGTACTTC
-	TRBD1	TRBV29-1	TRBJ2-1	CSVDLGTGGSNEQFF	TGCAGCGTTGACTTAGGGACAGGGGGAAGCAATGAGCAGTTCTTC
once	TRBD1	TRBV18	TRBJ1-6	CASSPPTGDSPLHF	TGTGCCAGCTCACCACCAACAGGGGATTCACCCCTCCACTTT
once	-	TRBV2	TRBJ2-6	CASSDRSGANVLTF	TGTGCCAGCAGCGACAGATCTGGGGCCAACGTCCTGACTTTC
-	TRBD2	TRBV29-1	TRBJ2-3	CSVTSGSSRTDTQYF	TGCAGCGTTACTAGCGGGAGTTCTCGCACAGATACGCAGTATTTT
-	TRBD1	TRBV6-5	TRBJ1-2	CASSSLGTAYGYTF	TGTGCCAGCAGTTCCCTCGGGACAGCGTATGGCTACACCTTC
-	-	TRBV11-2	TRBJ1-3	CASSLGLKIGNTIYF	TGTGCCAGCAGCTTGGGACTTAAAATAGGAAACACCATATATTTT
-	TRBD2	TRBV5-1	TRBJ2-1	CASSLEVGGPGEQFF	TGCGCCAGCAGCTTGGAGGTGGGAGGGCCCGGTGAGCAGTTCTTC
-	-	TRBV9	TRBJ1-2	CASSVGGGEIYGYTF	TGTGCCAGCAGCGTTGGTGGCGGGGAAATTTATGGCTACACCTTC
-	TRBD1	TRBV24-1	TRBJ2-5	CATSDPRTGDSETQYF	TGTGCCACCAGTGACCCCCGGACAGGGGATTCAGAGACCCAGTACTTC
-	-	TRBV9	TRBJ2-1	CASSVGLVPYNEQFF	TGTGCCAGCAGCGTAGGCCTAGTACCTTACAATGAGCAGTTCTTC
-	TRBD2	TRBV6-1	TRBJ2-3	CASSDILAGDTQYF	TGTGCCAGCAGTGACATCCTAGCGGGAGATACGCAGTATTTT
-	TRBD1	TRBV11-2	TRBJ1-4	CASSLGTVGTNEKLFF	TGTGCCAGCAGCCTCGGGACAGTTGGAACTAATGAAAAACTGTTTTTT
-	TRBD2	TRBV19	TRBJ2-1	CASTDSGRGNEQFF	TGTGCCAGTACTGATAGCGGGAGGGGGAATGAGCAGTTCTTC
-	TRBD2	TRBV7-2	TRBJ2-2	CASNREATGELFF	TGTGCCAGTAACCGGGAGGCGACCGGGGAGCTGTTTTTT
-	-	TRBV9	TRBJ2-7	CASSVLEGPDEQYF	TGTGCCAGCAGCGTATTGGAGGGGCCGGACGAGCAGTACTTC
-	TRBD1	TRBV2	TRBJ1-6	CASSGDSFKLNSPLHF	TGTGCCAGCAGTGGGGACAGCTTCAAGCTTAATTCACCCCTCCACTTT
-	TRBD2	TRBV5-1	TRBJ2-7	CASSLAGASGASYEQYF	TGCGCCAGCAGCTTGGCCGGGGCTAGCGGAGCGTCCTACGAGCAGTACTTC
-	-	TRBV21-1	TRBJ1-4	CASSRGVATNEKLFF	TGTGCCAGCAGTCGCGGGGTAGCAACTAATGAAAAACTGTTTTTT
few	TRBD1	TRBV7-9	TRBJ2-7	CASSFDRGIDEQYF	TGTGCCAGCAGCTTCGACAGGGGAATCGACGAGCAGTACTTC
-	-	TRBV5-1	TRBJ2-7	CASSLAGGGGSYEQYF	TGCGCCAGCAGCTTGGCCGGCGGGGGCGGTTCCTACGAGCAGTACTTC
-	TRBD2	TRBV3-1/TRBV3-2	TRBJ2-1	CASSQGGKAGGGYNEQFF	TGTGCCAGCAGCCAAGGGGGAAAAGCGGGAGGAGGATACAATGAGCAGTTCTTC
many	TRBD2	TRBV10-1	TRBJ2-7	CASSDGAGAEQYF	TGCGCCAGCAGTGACGGGGCGGGAGCTGAGCAGTACTTC
-	TRBD1	TRBV10-3	TRBJ1-2	CAISEAGGWGYGYTF	TGTGCCATCAGTGAGGCAGGGGGTTGGGGCTATGGCTACACCTTC
-	-	TRBV28	TRBJ1-1	CASIGALNTEAFF	TGTGCCAGCATTGGGGCACTAAACACTGAAGCTTTCTTT
-	TRBD1	TRBV3-1/TRBV3-2	TRBJ2-5	CASSPRTGGQETQYF	TGTGCCAGCAGCCCGCGGACAGGGGGTCAAGAGACCCAGTACTTC
-	TRBD2	TRBV27	TRBJ2-2	CASSAPHRLAGGQGELFF	TGTGCCAGCAGTGCGCCCCACCGACTAGCGGGAGGGCAAGGGGAGCTGTTTTTT
-	-	TRBV19	TRBJ2-7	CASSIDADSYEQYF	TGTGCCAGTAGTATAGATGCTGACAGCTACGAGCAGTACTTC
-	TRBD1	TRBV28	TRBJ2-1	CATGTGRNEQFF	TGTGCCACAGGGACAGGGAGAAATGAGCAGTTCTTC
-	-	TRBV19	TRBJ1-2	CASSPQTVNYGYTF	TGTGCCAGTAGTCCTCAGACAGTTAACTATGGCTACACCTTC
-	-	TRBV6-5	TRBJ2-3	CASSYSGLGADTQYF	TGTGCCAGCAGTTACTCGGGGCTAGGCGCAGATACGCAGTATTTT
-	-	TRBV9	TRBJ2-1	CASSVQTGSNEQFF	TGTGCCAGCAGCGTACAAACAGGGTCGAATGAGCAGTTCTTC
-	-	TRBV3-1/TRBV3-2	TRBJ1-6	CASSPPVLDTSYNSPLHF	TGTGCCAGCAGCCCACCTGTACTGGACACCTCCTATAATTCACCCCTCCACTTT
-	TRBD1	TRBV7-9	TRBJ2-7	CASSRTGSKYEQYF	TGTGCCAGCAGCCGGACAGGGTCTAAGTACGAGCAGTACTTC
-	-	TRBV3-1/TRBV3-2	TRBJ2-5	CASSQGTEARETQYF	TGTGCCAGCAGCCAAGGGACAGAGGCCAGGGAGACCCAGTACTTC
-	-	TRBV3-1/TRBV3-2	TRBJ1-2	CASSQGGRAGGYTF	TGTGCCAGCAGCCAAGGTGGCAGGGCCGGTGGCTACACCTTC
-	-	TRBV28	TRBJ1-1	CASSSTSGWVTEAFF	TGTGCCAGCAGTTCTACCTCAGGGTGGGTCACTGAAGCTTTCTTT
-	-	TRBV7-9	TRBJ2-2	CASSLDIPNTGELFF	TGTGCCAGCAGCCTAGACATACCAAACACCGGGGAGCTGTTTTTT
-	-	TRBV30	TRBJ1-3	CAWRFLSGDTIYF	TGTGCCTGGAGATTTCTATCCGGGGACACCATATATTTT
-	-	TRBV12-3/TRBV12-4	TRBJ1-1	CASSLVERSEAFF	TGTGCCAGCAGTCTGGTAGAGCGGTCTGAAGCTTTCTTT
-	-	TRBV5-1	TRBJ1-1	CASSSRVLDTEAFF	TGCGCCAGCAGCTCCAGGGTATTGGACACTGAAGCTTTCTTT
-	TRBD2	TRBV5-1	TRBJ2-1	CASSLEGGSSYNEQFF	TGCGCCAGCAGCTTGGAGGGCGGGAGCTCCTACAATGAGCAGTTCTTC
-	TRBD1	TRBV5-1	TRBJ1-6	CASSEYWDSKANSPLHF	TGCGCCAGCAGCGAGTACTGGGACAGTAAAGCCAATTCACCCCTCCACTTT
-	-	TRBV7-3	TRBJ1-3	CASSLWADSGNTIYF	TGTGCCAGCAGCTTATGGGCCGACTCTGGAAACACCATATATTTT
-	-	TRBV5-5	TRBJ1-5	CASSPGADGQPQHF	TGTGCCAGCAGTCCAGGGGCAGACGGGCAGCCCCAGCATTTT
-	TRBD1	TRBV19	TRBJ1-1	CASTLGQGGTEAFF	TGTGCCAGTACCCTTGGACAGGGCGGCACTGAAGCTTTCTTT
-	TRBD1	TRBV19	TRBJ1-5	CASAGTVGQPQHF	TGTGCCAGCGCCGGGACAGTAGGTCAGCCCCAGCATTTT
-	TRBD1	TRBV5-6	TRBJ1-6	CASSPTQGGSTGSPLHF	TGTGCCAGCAGCCCGACACAGGGGGGCTCTACCGGTTCACCCCTCCACTTT